This T cell receptor (beta chain) was obtained from a study of T cell changes during pregnancy in multiple sclerosis. Germline V lookup: CDR1 SGDLS, CDR2 YYNGEE. The CDR3 is 13 amino acids. V shed 3 bases and J shed 0 bases, with 6 bases lying between them. The assay was immunoSEQ multiplex PCR, and TCRdb's table has in-frame clones only and misses some. The table records approximately 63,000 clones, over 90% of them present only once. The receptor's source is a female donor with multiple sclerosis, enrolled in a pregnancy study. Sequenced here: CD8+ T cells from peripheral blood mononuclear cells, sampled in the third trimester of pregnancy. The chain combines TRBV9 with TRBJ1-1, with D hard to call. In DNA, the CDR3 is TGTGCCAGCAGCGCGTATATGAACACTGAAGCTTTCTTT. The encoded protein is CASSAYMNTEAFF.